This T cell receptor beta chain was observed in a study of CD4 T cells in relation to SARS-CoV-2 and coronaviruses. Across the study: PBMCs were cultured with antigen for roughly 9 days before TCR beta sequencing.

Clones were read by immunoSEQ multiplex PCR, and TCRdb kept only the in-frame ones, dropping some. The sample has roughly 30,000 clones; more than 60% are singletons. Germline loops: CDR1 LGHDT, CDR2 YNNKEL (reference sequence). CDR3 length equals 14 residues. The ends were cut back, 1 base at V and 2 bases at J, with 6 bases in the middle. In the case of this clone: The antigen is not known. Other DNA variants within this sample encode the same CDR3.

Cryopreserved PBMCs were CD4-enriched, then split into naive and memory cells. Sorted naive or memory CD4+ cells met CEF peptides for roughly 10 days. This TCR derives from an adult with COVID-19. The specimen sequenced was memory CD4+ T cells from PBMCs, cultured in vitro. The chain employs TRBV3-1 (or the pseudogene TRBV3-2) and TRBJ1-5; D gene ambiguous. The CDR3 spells CASSQGSGNQPQHF. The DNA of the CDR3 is TGTGCCAGCAGCCAAGGATCTGGCAATCAGCCCCAGCATTTT.